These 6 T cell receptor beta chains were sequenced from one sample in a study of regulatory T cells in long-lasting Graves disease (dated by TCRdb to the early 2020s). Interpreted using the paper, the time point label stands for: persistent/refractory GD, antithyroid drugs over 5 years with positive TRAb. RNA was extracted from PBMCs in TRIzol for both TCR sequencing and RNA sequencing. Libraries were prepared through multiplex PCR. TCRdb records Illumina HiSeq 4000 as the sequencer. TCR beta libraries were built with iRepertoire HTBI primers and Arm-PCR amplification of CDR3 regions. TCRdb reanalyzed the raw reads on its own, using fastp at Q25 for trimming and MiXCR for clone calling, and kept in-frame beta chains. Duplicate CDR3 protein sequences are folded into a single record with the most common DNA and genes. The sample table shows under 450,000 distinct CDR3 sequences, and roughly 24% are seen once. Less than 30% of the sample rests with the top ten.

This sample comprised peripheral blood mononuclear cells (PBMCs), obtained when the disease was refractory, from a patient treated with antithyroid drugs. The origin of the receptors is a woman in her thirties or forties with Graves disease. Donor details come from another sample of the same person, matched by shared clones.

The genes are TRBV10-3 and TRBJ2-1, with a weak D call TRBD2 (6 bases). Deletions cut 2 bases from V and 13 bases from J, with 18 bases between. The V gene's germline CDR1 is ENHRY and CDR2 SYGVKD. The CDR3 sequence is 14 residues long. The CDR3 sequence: CAISEDYQMGTQFF. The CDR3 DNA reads TGTGCCATCAGTGAGGACTACCAGATGGGGACTCAGTTCTTC.

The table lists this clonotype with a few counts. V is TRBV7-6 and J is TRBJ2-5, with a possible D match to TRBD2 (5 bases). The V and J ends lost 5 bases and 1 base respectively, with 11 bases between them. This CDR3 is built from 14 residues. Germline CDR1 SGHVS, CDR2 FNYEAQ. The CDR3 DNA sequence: TGTGCCAGCAGCCTAATGGAGGTCCAAGAGACCCAGTACTTC. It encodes CASSLMEVQETQYF.

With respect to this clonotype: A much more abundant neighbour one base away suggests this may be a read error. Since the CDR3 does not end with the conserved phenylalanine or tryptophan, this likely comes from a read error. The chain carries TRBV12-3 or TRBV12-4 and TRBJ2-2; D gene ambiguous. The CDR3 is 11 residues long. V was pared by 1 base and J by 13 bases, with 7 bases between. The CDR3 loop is CASSLEGWLFL. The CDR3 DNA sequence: TGTGCCAGCAGTTTAGAGGGTTGGCTGTTTCTT.

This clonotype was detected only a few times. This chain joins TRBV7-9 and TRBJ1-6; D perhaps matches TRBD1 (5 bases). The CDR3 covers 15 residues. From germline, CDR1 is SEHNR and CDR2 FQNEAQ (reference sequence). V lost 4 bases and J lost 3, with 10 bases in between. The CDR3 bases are TGTGCCAGCAGCTACCTGAGGGGCTATAATTCACCCCTCCACTTT. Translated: CASSYLRGYNSPLHF.

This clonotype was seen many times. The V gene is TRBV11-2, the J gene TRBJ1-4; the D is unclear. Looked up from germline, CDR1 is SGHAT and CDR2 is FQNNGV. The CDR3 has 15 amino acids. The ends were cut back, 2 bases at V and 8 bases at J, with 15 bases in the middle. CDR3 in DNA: TGTGCCAGCAGCTTAACAGCGACGCTAGGGGAAAAACTGTTTTTT. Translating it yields CASSLTATLGEKLFF.

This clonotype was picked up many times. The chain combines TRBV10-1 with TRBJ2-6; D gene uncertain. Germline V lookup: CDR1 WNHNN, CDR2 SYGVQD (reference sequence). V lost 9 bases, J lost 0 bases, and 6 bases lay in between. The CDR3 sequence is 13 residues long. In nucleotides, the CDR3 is TGCGCCAGTGCGAACTCTGGGGCCAACGTCCTGACTTTC. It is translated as CASANSGANVLTF.